These T cell receptor beta chains were read from a single sample in a study of brain metastases from non-small cell lung cancer. TCRdb keeps only in-frame clones here, not all; method: immunoSEQ multiplex PCR. The sample shows around 2,500 clones, around 86% of them seen only once. Input material: primary lung tumor tissue. Receptors originate from a donor at least 40 years old with non-small cell lung cancer. CDR3s include the opening cysteine and the closing phenylalanine or tryptophan. The order of the fields is J gene, V gene, CDR3 protein.

>TRBJ2-5|TRBV30
CAWSKFQETQYF
>TRBJ1-2|TRBV4-3
CASSHPDRVRGYTF
>TRBJ2-7|TRBV6-5
CASSFLGTGVLNEQYF
>TRBJ2-7|TRBV6-4
CASSELAGSSYEQYF
>TRBJ2-7|TRBV28
CASSLWTSGDGNDEQYF
>TRBJ2-1|TRBV6-1
CASSDLDSYNEQFF
>TRBJ2-3|TRBV6-6
CASSYPSGRMADTQYF
>TRBJ1-3|TRBV7-9
CASGAVSGNTIYF
>TRBJ2-7|TRBV24-1
CATRGGSYEQYF
>TRBJ1-5|TRBV19
CASNMWGASNQPQHF
>TRBJ2-1|TRBV7-9
CASSLERPEQFF
>TRBJ2-5|TRBV11-3
CASSLDREGTQYF
>TRBJ2-1|TRBV27
CASSSTGTSGIYNEQFF
>TRBJ2-1|TRBV6-5
CASSYSSNGFKTEQFF
>TRBJ1-1|TRBV7-2
CASSLDGGNTEAFF
>TRBJ2-1|TRBV5-6
CASSLAGTGVEEQFF
>TRBJ2-7|TRBV28
CASSGTGSIYEQYF
>TRBJ1-1|TRBV14
CASSPYPGQAALSTEAFF
>TRBJ1-3|TRBV9
CASSVAHAGTSGNTIYF
>TRBJ1-1|TRBV6-6
CASSSNTEAFF
>TRBJ1-5|TRBV19
CAIGQGSWSNQPQHF
>TRBJ2-3|TRBV24-1
CATNDSGPWSTDTQYF
>TRBJ2-7|TRBV4-3
CASSLSGTPHYEQYF
>TRBJ1-3|TRBV6-5
CASTGNSGNIIYF
>TRBJ2-6|TRBV28
CASSLASQAGANVLTF
>TRBJ2-2|TRBV19
CASTQLAGTTGELFF
>TRBJ2-3|TRBV9
CASSLAGVADTQYF
>TRBJ2-5|TRBV18
CASSTKPQGQETQYF
>TRBJ2-3|TRBV5-1
CASRINRDIGTDTQYF
>TRBJ2-3|TRBV7-2
CASSTTGGGISRDTQYF
>TRBJ2-7|TRBV28
CASSPRGISYEQYF
>TRBJ2-7|TRBV5-1
CASSLDQGAGEQYF
>TRBJ2-7|TRBV28
CASSPNEGLAFYEQYF
>TRBJ2-7|TRBV6-5
CASSSGLLGEQYF
>TRBJ1-5|TRBV7-8
CASSPINQPQHF
>TRBJ1-1|TRBV18
CASSVDRAEAFF
>TRBJ2-7|TRBV24-1
CATSDSRTGFTYEQYF
>TRBJ2-4|TRBV7-2
CASSNSGGAAIQYF
>TRBJ2-1|TRBV10-3
CAISAGQGGNEQFF
>TRBJ1-2|TRBV7-2
CASSSRGARDGYTF
>TRBJ2-1|TRBV28
CASSLLAGGNNEQFF
>TRBJ2-7|TRBV7-9
CASREGASYEQYF
>TRBJ1-1|TRBV5-1
CASSFGRTGVTEAFF
>TRBJ1-1|TRBV3-1/TRBV3-2
CASSQGPDNKGGALNTEAFF
>TRBJ1-3|TRBV7-6
CASSLSPPSNAGNTIYF
>TRBJ1-1|TRBV14
CASSQGAGVNTEAFF
>TRBJ2-7|TRBV19
CASSIGPGSPQQYF
>TRBJ2-1|TRBV28
CASLMREGPYNEQFF
>TRBJ1-2|TRBV7-9
CASRQGLYGYTF
>TRBJ2-3|TRBV7-9
CASSLGYTDTQYF
>TRBJ2-4|TRBV4-3
CASSQDARGGSKNIQYF